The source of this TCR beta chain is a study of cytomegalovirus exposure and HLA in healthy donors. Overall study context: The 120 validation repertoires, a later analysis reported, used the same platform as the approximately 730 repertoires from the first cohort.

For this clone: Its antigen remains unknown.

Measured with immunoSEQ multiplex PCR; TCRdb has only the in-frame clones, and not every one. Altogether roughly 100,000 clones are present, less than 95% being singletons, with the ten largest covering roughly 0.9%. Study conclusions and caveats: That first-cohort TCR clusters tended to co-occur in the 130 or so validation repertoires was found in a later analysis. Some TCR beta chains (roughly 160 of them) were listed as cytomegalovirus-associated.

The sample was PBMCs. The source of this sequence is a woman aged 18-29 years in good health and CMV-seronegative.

The CDR3 DNA reads as TGTGCCAGCAGCTTGGGACAGGGCACAGATACGCAGTATTTT. Amino acid sequence: CASSLGQGTDTQYF. This sequence joins TRBV6-5 and TRBJ2-3, with 8 nucleotides matching TRBD1. CDR1 and CDR2 (germline): MNHEY, SVGAGI. Germline trimming cut 6 bases from V and 1 base from J; bases unmatched to any gene: 3. The CDR3 totals 14 residues.